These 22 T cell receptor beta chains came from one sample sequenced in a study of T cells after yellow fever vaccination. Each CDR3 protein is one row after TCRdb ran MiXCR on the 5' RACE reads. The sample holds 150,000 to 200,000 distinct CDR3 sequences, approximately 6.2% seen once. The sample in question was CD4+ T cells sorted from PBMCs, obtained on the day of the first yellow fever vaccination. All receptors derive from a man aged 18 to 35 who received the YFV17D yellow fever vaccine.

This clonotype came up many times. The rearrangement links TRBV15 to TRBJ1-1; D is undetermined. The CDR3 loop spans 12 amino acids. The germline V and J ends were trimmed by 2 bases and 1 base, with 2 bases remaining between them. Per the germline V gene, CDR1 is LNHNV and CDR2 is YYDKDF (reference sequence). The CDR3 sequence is CATSRQNTEAFF. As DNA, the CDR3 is TGTGCCACCAGCAGACAGAACACTGAAGCTTTCTTT. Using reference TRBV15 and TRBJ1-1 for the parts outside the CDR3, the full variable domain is DAMVIQNPRYQVTQFGKPVTLSCSQTLNHNVMYWYQQKSSQAPKLLFHYYDKDFNNEADTPDNFQSRRPNTSFCFLDIRSPGLGDTAMYLCATSRQNTEAFFGQGTRLTVV.

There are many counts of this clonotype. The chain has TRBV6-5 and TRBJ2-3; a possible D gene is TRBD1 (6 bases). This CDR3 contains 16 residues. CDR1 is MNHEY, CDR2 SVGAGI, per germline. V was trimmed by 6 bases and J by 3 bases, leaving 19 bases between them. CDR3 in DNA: TGTGCCAGCAGGAGGACCCACCCAAGGGGGACAGATACGCAGTATTTT. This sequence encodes CASRRTHPRGTDTQYF.

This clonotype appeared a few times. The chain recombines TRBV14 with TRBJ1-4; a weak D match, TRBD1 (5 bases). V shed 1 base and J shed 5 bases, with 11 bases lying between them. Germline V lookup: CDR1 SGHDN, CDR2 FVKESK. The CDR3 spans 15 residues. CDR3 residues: CASSQAKRGNEKLFF. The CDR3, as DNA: TGTGCCAGCAGCCAAGCAAAACGGGGGAATGAAAAACTGTTTTTT.

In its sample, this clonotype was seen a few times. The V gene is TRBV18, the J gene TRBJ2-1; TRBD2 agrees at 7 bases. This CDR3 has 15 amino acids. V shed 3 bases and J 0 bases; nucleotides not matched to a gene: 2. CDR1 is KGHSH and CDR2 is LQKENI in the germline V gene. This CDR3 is CASSPGGTSYNEQFF. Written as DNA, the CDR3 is TGTGCCAGCTCACCGGGGGGGACCTCCTACAATGAGCAGTTCTTC.

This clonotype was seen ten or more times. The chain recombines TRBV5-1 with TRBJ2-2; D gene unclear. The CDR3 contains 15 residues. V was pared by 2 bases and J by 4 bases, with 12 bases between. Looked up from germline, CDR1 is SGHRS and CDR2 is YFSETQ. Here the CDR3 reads CASSFSGIGTGELFF. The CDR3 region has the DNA TGCGCCAGCAGCTTTTCTGGGATAGGCACCGGGGAGCTGTTTTTT.

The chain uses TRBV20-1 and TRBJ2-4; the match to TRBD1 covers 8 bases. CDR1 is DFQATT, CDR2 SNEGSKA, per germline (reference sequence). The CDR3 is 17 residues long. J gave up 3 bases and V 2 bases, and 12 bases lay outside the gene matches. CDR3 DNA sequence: TGCAGTGCTAGATCTTCCCCGACAGGGGCTGACAAAAACATTCAGTACTTC. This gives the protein CSARSSPTGADKNIQYF.

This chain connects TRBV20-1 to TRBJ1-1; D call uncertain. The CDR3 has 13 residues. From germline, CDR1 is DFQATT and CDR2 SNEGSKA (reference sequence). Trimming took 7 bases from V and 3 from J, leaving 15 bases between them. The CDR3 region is CSGRGSLDTEAFF. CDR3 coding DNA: TGCAGTGGCCGAGGCAGTTTGGACACTGAAGCTTTCTTT.

The CDR3 region has the DNA TGTGCCAGCAGGAACCGGGATGAAGCTTTCTTT. It is translated as CASRNRDEAFF. V gene TRBV12-3 or TRBV12-4 combines with J gene TRBJ1-1; D remains unclear. V was shortened by 6 bases and J by 7 bases, with 9 bases between the two germline ends. The CDR3 loop spans 11 amino acids.

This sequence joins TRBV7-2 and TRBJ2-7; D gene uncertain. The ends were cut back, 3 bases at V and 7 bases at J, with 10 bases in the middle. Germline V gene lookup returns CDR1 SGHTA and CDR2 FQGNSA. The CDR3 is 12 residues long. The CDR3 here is CASSLGFWEQYF. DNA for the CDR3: TGTGCCAGCAGCTTGGGGTTCTGGGAGCAGTACTTC. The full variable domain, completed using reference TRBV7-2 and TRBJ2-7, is GAGVSQSPSNKVTEKGKDVELRCDPISGHTALYWYRQSLGQGLEFLIYFQGNSAPDKSGLPSDRFSAERTGGSVSTLTIQRTQQEDSAVYLCASSLGFWEQYFGPGTRLTVT.

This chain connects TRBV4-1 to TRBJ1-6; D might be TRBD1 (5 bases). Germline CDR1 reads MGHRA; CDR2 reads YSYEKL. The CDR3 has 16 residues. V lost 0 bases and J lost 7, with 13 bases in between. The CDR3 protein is CASSQEGLGRNSPLHF. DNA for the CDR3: TGCGCCAGCAGCCAAGAAGGACTGGGGCGGAATTCACCCCTCCACTTT.

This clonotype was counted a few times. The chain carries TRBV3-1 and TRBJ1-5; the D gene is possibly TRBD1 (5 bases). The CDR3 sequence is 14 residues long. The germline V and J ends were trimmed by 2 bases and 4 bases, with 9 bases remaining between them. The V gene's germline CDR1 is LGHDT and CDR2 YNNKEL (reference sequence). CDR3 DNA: TGTGCCAGCAGCCAAAACGGGGCAAATCAGCCCCAGCATTTT. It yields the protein CASSQNGANQPQHF.

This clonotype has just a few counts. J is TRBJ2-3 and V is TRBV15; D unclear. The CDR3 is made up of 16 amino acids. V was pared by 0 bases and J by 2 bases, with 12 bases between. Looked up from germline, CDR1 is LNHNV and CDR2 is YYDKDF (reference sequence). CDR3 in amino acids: CATSRDYLLDTDTQYF. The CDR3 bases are TGTGCCACCAGCAGAGATTACCTGCTAGACACAGATACGCAGTATTTT.

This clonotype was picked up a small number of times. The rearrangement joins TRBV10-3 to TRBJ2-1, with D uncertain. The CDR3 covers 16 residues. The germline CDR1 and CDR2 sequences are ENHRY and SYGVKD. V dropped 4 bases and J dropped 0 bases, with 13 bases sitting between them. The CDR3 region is CAISAQEASSYNEQFF. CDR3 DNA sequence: TGTGCCATCAGTGCCCAAGAAGCGAGCTCCTACAATGAGCAGTTCTTC.

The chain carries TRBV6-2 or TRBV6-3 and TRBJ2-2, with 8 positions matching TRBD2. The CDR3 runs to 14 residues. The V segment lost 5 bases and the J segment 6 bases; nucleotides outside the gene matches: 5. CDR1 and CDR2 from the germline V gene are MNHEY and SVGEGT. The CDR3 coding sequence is TGTGCCAGCAGTAGCGGGGGTTTCTCCGGGGAGCTGTTTTTT. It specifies CASSSGGFSGELFF.

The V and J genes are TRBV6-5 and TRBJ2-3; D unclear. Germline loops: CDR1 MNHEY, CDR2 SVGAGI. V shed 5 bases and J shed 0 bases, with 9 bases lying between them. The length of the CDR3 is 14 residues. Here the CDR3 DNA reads TGTGCCAGCAGTCCTCGACTGAGCACAGATACGCAGTATTTT. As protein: CASSPRLSTDTQYF.

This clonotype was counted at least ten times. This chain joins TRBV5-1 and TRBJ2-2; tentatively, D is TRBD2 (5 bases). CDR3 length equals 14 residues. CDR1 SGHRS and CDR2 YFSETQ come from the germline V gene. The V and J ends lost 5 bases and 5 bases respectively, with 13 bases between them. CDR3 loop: CASRPAVETGELFF. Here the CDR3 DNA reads TGCGCCAGCAGACCAGCGGTAGAAACCGGGGAGCTGTTTTTT.

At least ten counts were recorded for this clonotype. The CDR3 DNA reads as TGTGCCAGCGGCCGGGACGCTAGGTCCGGGGAGCTGTTTTTT. This sequence encodes CASGRDARSGELFF. The genes are TRBV6-1 and TRBJ2-2; D might be TRBD1 or TRBD2, each matching 5 bases. V shed 8 bases and J shed 6 bases, with 16 bases lying between them. CDR3 length: 14 residues. Germline values: CDR1 MNHNS, CDR2 SASEGT.

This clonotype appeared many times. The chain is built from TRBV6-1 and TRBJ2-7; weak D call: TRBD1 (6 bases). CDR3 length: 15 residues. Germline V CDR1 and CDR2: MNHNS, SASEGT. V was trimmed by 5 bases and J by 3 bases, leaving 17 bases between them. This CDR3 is CASSITGLGLYEQYV. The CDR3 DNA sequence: TGTGCCAGCAGTATCACAGGGCTCGGCCTCTACGAGCAGTACGTC.

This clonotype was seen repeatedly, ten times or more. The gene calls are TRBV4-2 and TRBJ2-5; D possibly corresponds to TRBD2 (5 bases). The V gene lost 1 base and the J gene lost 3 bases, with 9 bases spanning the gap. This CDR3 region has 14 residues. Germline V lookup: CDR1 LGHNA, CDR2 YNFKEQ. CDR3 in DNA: TGTGCCAGCAGCCAAGCATCAGCGGAAGAGACCCAGTACTTC. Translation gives CASSQASAEETQYF.

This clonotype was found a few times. The chain's CDR3 is CASRRSSGTSYEQYV. In DNA form, the CDR3 reads TGTGCCAGCAGGCGGAGTTCTGGGACCTCCTACGAGCAGTACGTC. The chain is built from TRBV6-1 and TRBJ2-7, with D perhaps given as TRBD1 or TRBD2 (5 bases each). The CDR3 totals 15 residues. With 6 bases removed from V and 0 bases from J, the gap between germline ends came to 15 bases. Germline V gene data show CDR1 as MNHNS and CDR2 as SASEGT.

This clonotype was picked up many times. The CDR3 bases are TGTGCCAGCAGCGACCGGGACAGTTCGCGTGAGCAGTTCTTC. It translates to CASSDRDSSREQFF. The chain recombines TRBV11-1 with TRBJ2-1, with 7 positions matching TRBD1. After removal of 5 bases from V and 9 bases from J, the junction contained 10 bases not matched to a gene. Germline V CDR1 and CDR2: SGHAT, FQDESV (reference sequence). This CDR3 has 14 amino acids.

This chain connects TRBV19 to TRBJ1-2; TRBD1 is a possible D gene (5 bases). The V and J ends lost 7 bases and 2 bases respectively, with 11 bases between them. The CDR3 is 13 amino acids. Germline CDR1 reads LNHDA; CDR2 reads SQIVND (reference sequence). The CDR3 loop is CASTRDPNYGYTF. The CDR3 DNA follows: TGTGCCAGTACAAGGGACCCCAACTATGGCTACACCTTC.